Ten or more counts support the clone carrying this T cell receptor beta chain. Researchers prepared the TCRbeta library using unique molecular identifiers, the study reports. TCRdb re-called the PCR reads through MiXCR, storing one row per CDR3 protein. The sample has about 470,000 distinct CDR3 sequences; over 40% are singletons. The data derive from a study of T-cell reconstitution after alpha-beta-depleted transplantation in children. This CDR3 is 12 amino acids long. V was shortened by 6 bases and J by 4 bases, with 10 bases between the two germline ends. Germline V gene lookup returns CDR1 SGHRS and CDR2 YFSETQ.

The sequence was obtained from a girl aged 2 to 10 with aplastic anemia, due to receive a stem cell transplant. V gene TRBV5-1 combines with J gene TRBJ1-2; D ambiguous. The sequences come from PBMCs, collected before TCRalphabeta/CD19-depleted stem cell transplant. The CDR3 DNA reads TGCGCCAGCACCTCCTCCGGCTATGGCTACACCTTC. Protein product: CASTSSGYGYTF.